Each of the 12 T cell receptor beta chains below was sequenced from the same sample in a study of T cell responses to AZD1222 COVID-19 vaccine. The protocol was immunoSEQ multiplex PCR, while the TCRdb copy is restricted to in-frame clones and leaves out a portion. Here the sample spans around 120,000 clones, about 92% being singletons. The sample was peripheral blood, taken on day 0 of AZD1222 vaccination. These receptors all come from an adult in good health.

The V and J genes are TRBV10-3 and TRBJ1-5; D is uncertain. The germline V gene encodes CDR1 ENHRY and CDR2 SYGVKD. V was pared by 0 bases and J by 5 bases, with 11 bases between. This CDR3 comprises 15 residues. CDR3 sequence reads: CAISESDLWDQPQHF. Here the CDR3 DNA reads TGTGCCATCAGTGAGTCGGACTTATGGGATCAGCCCCAGCATTTT.

This clone was observed a few times. The genes are TRBV27 and TRBJ2-2; unclear D gene. Trimming pared 8 bases from V and 5 bases from J, leaving 6 bases between. Germline CDR1 reads MNHEY; CDR2 reads SMNVEV (reference sequence). The CDR3 covers 11 residues. CDR3 region: CASSGTGELFF. CDR3 DNA: TGTGCCAGCTCCGGAACCGGGGAGCTGTTTTTT.

The genes are TRBV5-6 and TRBJ1-1; D gene uncertain. There are 15 residues in the CDR3. V shed 4 bases and J shed 4 bases, with 17 bases lying between them. CDR1 and CDR2 from the germline V gene are SGHDT and YYEEEE. The CDR3 DNA reads TGTGCCAGCAGCAGATGGTCCAGGTCGGCCACTGAAGCTTTCTTT. Its protein is CASSRWSRSATEAFF.

The V and J genes are TRBV28 and TRBJ1-2; 8 bases align to TRBD1. V shed 6 bases, J shed 3 bases, and the junction held 6 bases outside the gene matches. Germline CDR1 is MDHEN and CDR2 is SYDVKM. The CDR3 consists of 14 residues. Here the CDR3 reads CASSRQGAYYGYTF. The CDR3 region has the DNA TGTGCCAGCAGCCGCCAGGGGGCTTACTATGGCTACACCTTC.

V gene TRBV7-2 combines with J gene TRBJ1-5; D gene uncertain. The CDR3 is 13 residues long. Germline V gene data show CDR1 as SGHTA and CDR2 as FQGNSA. Trimming removed 2 bases from V and 4 bases from J, with 6 bases in between. CDR3 sequence (DNA): TGTGCCAGCAGCTTAACCAGGAATCAGCCCCAGCATTTT. Translated, it gives CASSLTRNQPQHF.

This sequence joins TRBV2 and TRBJ1-5; 10 nucleotides line up with TRBD1. The germline CDR1 and CDR2 sequences are SNHLY and FYNNEI. Trimming at V came to 4 bases and at J to 7 bases, leaving 4 bases not matched to a gene. The CDR3 covers 14 residues. The CDR3 is CASSGTGGSQPQHF. DNA of the CDR3: TGTGCCAGCAGTGGGACAGGGGGGAGCCAGCCCCAGCATTTT.

V gene TRBV28 combines with J gene TRBJ2-5, with TRBD2 as a possible D gene (6 bases). The CDR3 extends over 15 amino acids. Trimming took off 2 bases at V and 5 bases at J, with 15 bases between the two ends. Germline CDR1 MDHEN, CDR2 SYDVKM. CDR3 sequence reads: CASSLESREWETQYF. The CDR3 region has the DNA TGTGCCAGCAGTTTAGAAAGCCGGGAGTGGGAGACCCAGTACTTC. Using reference TRBV28 and TRBJ2-5 for the parts outside the CDR3, the full variable domain is DVKVTQSSRYLVKRTGEKVFLECVQDMDHENMFWYRQDPGLGLRLIYFSYDVKMKEKGDIPEGYSVSREKKERFSLILESASTNQTSMYLCASSLESREWETQYFGPGTRLLVL.

This clone was found once. This chain connects TRBV6-6 to TRBJ2-5, with TRBD1 matching 7 bases. The length of the CDR3 is 15 residues. The V gene's germline CDR1 is MNHNY and CDR2 SVGAGI (reference sequence). J gave up 4 bases and V 5 bases, and 10 bases lay outside the gene matches. The chain's CDR3 is CASSPSRTGGETQYF. In nucleotides, the CDR3 is TGTGCCAGCAGTCCATCAAGGACAGGTGGAGAGACCCAGTACTTC.

This chain links TRBV2 with TRBJ1-6; 8 positions agree with TRBD1. CDR1 SNHLY and CDR2 FYNNEI come from the germline V gene. The length of the CDR3 is 13 residues. V dropped 6 bases and J dropped 11; count of bases not matched to a gene: 6. CDR3 in DNA: TGTGCCAGCAGAAGGACAGGGAGGACACCCCTCCACTTT. As protein: CASRRTGRTPLHF.

The J gene is TRBJ2-3, the V gene TRBV7-3; maybe TRBD2 (6 bases). This CDR3 has 14 residues. V was trimmed by 2 bases and J by 0 bases, leaving 6 bases between them. Germline CDR1 SGHTA, CDR2 FQGTGA. This chain's CDR3 is CASSLGTSTDTQYF. For the CDR3, the DNA is TGTGCCAGCAGCTTAGGGACTAGCACAGATACGCAGTATTTT. Variable domain in full (rest from reference TRBV7-3 and TRBJ2-3): GAGVSQTPSNKVTEKGKYVELRCDPISGHTALYWYRQSLGQGPEFLIYFQGTGAADDSGLPNDRFFAVRPEGSVSTLKIQRTERGDSAVYLCASSLGTSTDTQYFGPGTRLTVL.

This clone was detected only once. V gene TRBV11-2 combines with J gene TRBJ1-2, with D uncertain. V dropped 0 bases and J dropped 0 bases, with 8 bases sitting between them. This CDR3 is 15 amino acids long. CDR1 is SGHAT and CDR2 is FQNNGV in the germline V gene. CDR3 amino acids: CASSLDRQTNYGYTF. Written as DNA, the CDR3 is TGTGCCAGCAGCTTAGATAGGCAGACTAACTATGGCTACACCTTC.

The chain couples TRBV4-3 to TRBJ2-7, with D possibly matching TRBD2 (6 bases). Germline V gene sequence: CDR1 LGHNA, CDR2 YSLEER. V was shortened by 4 bases and J by 3 bases, with 16 bases between the two germline ends. The CDR3 consists of 15 residues. In nucleotides, the CDR3 is TGCGCCAGCAGCCCCCATGGACGGGGGTACTACGAGCAGTACTTC. It translates to CASSPHGRGYYEQYF.